These 25 T cell receptor beta chains were sequenced from one sample in a study of cytomegalovirus exposure and HLA in healthy donors. The study ran its PCR with 60 Vbeta and 13 Jbeta primers. Clones were sequenced by immunoSEQ multiplex PCR, and TCRdb holds only the in-frame ones, with some missing. The repertoire holds over 110,000 clones, with approximately 80% as singletons. The sample taken for sequencing was PBMCs. Receptor source: a male donor in good health and CMV-seropositive.

The chain recombines TRBV29-1 with TRBJ2-3; possible D gene TRBD2, 6 bases. The CDR3 runs 15 residues. Trimming left V 5 bases short and J 6 bases short, with 21 bases between. Germline assignment: CDR1 SQVTM and CDR2 ANQGSEA. The CDR3 sequence is CSVLLAEPAVDTQYF. In DNA form, the CDR3 reads TGCAGCGTTCTCTTAGCGGAGCCTGCGGTGGATACGCAGTATTTT.

V gene TRBV9 combines with J gene TRBJ2-3, with 7 nucleotides matching TRBD2. Trimming cost V 3 bases and J 2 bases; bases outside gene matches: 9. The CDR3 is made up of 16 amino acids. CDR1 SGDLS and CDR2 YYNGEE come from the germline V gene. For the CDR3, the DNA is TGTGCCAGCAGCGCGACCGGGGGGTCCCTCACAGATACGCAGTATTTT. Its protein is CASSATGGSLTDTQYF.

Worth noting for this clone: Other nucleotide sequences in the sample specify the same CDR3. V usage is TRBV7-2 and J usage is TRBJ1-5; 7 bases are shared with TRBD1. CDR3 length: 14 residues. The germline V gene encodes CDR1 SGHTA and CDR2 FQGNSA. The V and J ends lost 5 bases and 2 bases, in that order; junction bases with no gene match: 3. The CDR3 coding sequence is TGTGCCAGCAGCCCAACAGGGGGCAATCAGCCCCAGCATTTT. Its translation: CASSPTGGNQPQHF.

The table lists this clone with a few counts. The V call is TRBV7-2, the J call TRBJ1-6; D is possibly TRBD1 (6 bases). Deletions cut 3 bases from V and 4 bases from J, with 7 bases between. Germline V CDR1 and CDR2: SGHTA, FQGNSA. The CDR3 loop spans 14 amino acids. The CDR3 bases are TGTGCCAGCAGCTTCACAGGGTATAATTCACCCCTCCACTTT. Amino acid sequence: CASSFTGYNSPLHF.

V usage is TRBV18 and J usage is TRBJ2-7; TRBD2 agrees at 7 bases. With 3 bases clipped from V and 6 bases from J, the junction kept 11 bases outside the gene matches. From germline, CDR1 is KGHSH and CDR2 LQKENI. CDR3 length equals 15 residues. The CDR3 DNA reads as TGTGCCAGCTCACCCCGGGGGGAACAGCCCGTCGAGCAGTACTTC. Translated: CASSPRGEQPVEQYF.

The rearrangement links TRBV28 to TRBJ2-2, with 7 bases aligning to TRBD1. The ends lost 6 bases at V and 4 bases at J; junction bases unmatched: 8. Germline assignment: CDR1 MDHEN and CDR2 SYDVKM. The CDR3 spans 15 residues. As DNA, the CDR3 is TGTGCCAGCAGCAGAACAGGGGTGGTCACCGGGGAGCTGTTTTTT. Encoded protein: CASSRTGVVTGELFF.

This clone was counted between two and nine times. The chain uses TRBV30 and TRBJ1-2; unclear D gene. Germline CDR1 is GTSNPN and CDR2 is SVGIG (reference sequence). V lost 2 bases to trimming and J lost 4 bases, with 11 bases between them. The CDR3 extends over 13 amino acids. CDR3 loop: CAWSYGESYGYTF. The DNA for the CDR3 is TGTGCCTGGAGTTACGGGGAATCCTATGGCTACACCTTC.

The chain joins TRBV4-1 to TRBJ1-2; no clear D gene. CDR3 size: 15 residues. Trimming stripped 1 base from V and 4 bases from J, with 13 bases between. Germline V gene lookup returns CDR1 MGHRA and CDR2 YSYEKL. CDR3 residues: CASSQVGSNIYGYTF. In DNA form, the CDR3 reads TGCGCCAGCAGCCAAGTGGGCAGCAACATCTATGGCTACACCTTC.

The rearrangement links TRBV27 to TRBJ1-5; 9 nucleotides align to TRBD1. Germline V CDR1 and CDR2: MNHEY, SMNVEV (reference sequence). This CDR3 contains 14 residues. The V gene end was trimmed by 4 bases and the J gene end by 7 bases; junction bases not matched to a gene: 5. This CDR3 reads CASSYTGGRQPQHF. In DNA form, the CDR3 reads TGTGCCAGCAGTTACACAGGGGGCCGGCAGCCCCAGCATTTT.

The V and J genes are TRBV27 and TRBJ1-3; TRBD1 matches at 7 bases. V lost 2 bases and J lost 0; bases outside the gene matches: 1. CDR1 is MNHEY, CDR2 SMNVEV, per germline (reference sequence). This CDR3 region has 15 residues. The CDR3 nucleotides are TGTGCCAGCAGTTTACAGGGGGGCTCTGGAAACACCATATATTTT. Its translation: CASSLQGGSGNTIYF.

This chain uses TRBV12-5 with TRBJ1-4; no reliable D call. The CDR3 totals 16 residues. The V and J ends lost 1 base and 12 bases respectively, with 21 bases between them. Germline V gene lookup returns CDR1 LGHNT and CDR2 FRNRAP. In DNA form, the CDR3 reads TGTGCTAGTGGTTTGGCCTACAGCGGTTCGGTTGGAGAACTGTTTTTT. This translates into CASGLAYSGSVGELFF.

The J gene is TRBJ2-2, the V gene TRBV6-4; 8 nucleotides align to TRBD2. Trimming removed 4 bases from V and 5 bases from J; junction bases left unmatched: 6. This CDR3 is built from 15 residues. Germline V CDR1 and CDR2: MRHNA, SNTAGT. The CDR3 nucleotides read TGTGCCAGCAGTGCAACGGGAGGGGGTACCGGGGAGCTGTTTTTT. The encoded protein is CASSATGGGTGELFF.

The table lists this clone with a count of one. The chain is built from TRBV11-2 and TRBJ2-2; TRBD2 agrees at 15 bases. CDR3 size: 19 residues. Looked up from germline, CDR1 is SGHAT and CDR2 is FQNNGV. Trimming cost V 6 bases and J 3 bases; bases outside gene matches: 11. This chain's CDR3 is CASRSGLAGGRGDTGELFF. The CDR3 coding sequence is TGTGCCAGCAGATCAGGACTAGCGGGGGGGCGTGGTGACACCGGGGAGCTGTTTTTT.

This chain links TRBV7-8 with TRBJ2-2; no definite D call. V lost 3 bases and J 1 base, leaving 12 bases between the germline ends. Germline loops: CDR1 SGHVS, CDR2 FQNEAQ. This CDR3 has 16 amino acids. The CDR3 loop is CASSFNSRWNTGELFF. CDR3 in DNA: TGTGCCAGCAGCTTCAACTCTAGGTGGAACACCGGGGAGCTGTTTTTT.

The V gene is TRBV11-2, the J gene TRBJ1-1; a weak D match, TRBD1 (6 bases). This CDR3 comprises 11 residues. The V and J ends lost 5 bases and 11 bases respectively, with 12 bases between them. Germline CDR1 is SGHAT and CDR2 is FQNNGV. The CDR3 bases are TGTGCCAGCAGCCCCACAGGGCGGGCTTTCTTT. Translated: CASSPTGRAFF.

As regards this clone: An end of the junction differs from the germline gene, which may be a read error. The chain carries TRBV6-5 and TRBJ2-1; 11 nucleotides agree with TRBD2. The CDR3 runs 16 residues. Germline V lookup: CDR1 MNHEY, CDR2 SVGAGI. The CDR3: CASSYELAGGMFEEFF. The CDR3 DNA reads as TGTGCCAGCAGTTACGAGCTAGCGGGAGGTATGTTTGAGGAGTTCTTC.

This clone has just one count. V usage is TRBV28 and J usage is TRBJ2-5; 9 bases fit TRBD2. Looked up from germline, CDR1 is MDHEN and CDR2 is SYDVKM. The CDR3 extends over 16 amino acids. J lost 3 bases, V lost 6 bases, and 11 bases had no gene match. The CDR3 loop is CASSQGWASGEETQYF. The CDR3 coding sequence is TGTGCCAGCAGCCAGGGGTGGGCTAGCGGGGAAGAGACCCAGTACTTC. Based on the CDR3 plus reference TRBV28 and TRBJ2-5, the full variable domain is DVKVTQSSRYLVKRTGEKVFLECVQDMDHENMFWYRQDPGLGLRLIYFSYDVKMKEKGDIPEGYSVSREKKERFSLILESASTNQTSMYLCASSQGWASGEETQYFGPGTRLLVL.

In nucleotides, the CDR3 is TGCGCCAGCAGCCAAGATATTTCAGGCAGCTTAGGCATGAACACTGAAGCTTTCTTT. It encodes CASSQDISGSLGMNTEAFF. The chain combines TRBV4-3 with TRBJ1-1; D gene unclear. Germline lookup yields CDR1 LGHNA and CDR2 YSLEER. The CDR3 runs to 19 residues. With 0 bases removed from V and 0 bases from J, the gap between germline ends came to 20 bases.

This clone came up once. This chain links TRBV7-3 with TRBJ1-2; 11 bases line up with TRBD1. Germline V gene sequence: CDR1 SGHTA, CDR2 FQGTGA. The CDR3 runs 16 residues. V lost 2 bases to trimming and J lost 8 bases; unmatched junction nucleotides: 10. The CDR3 loop reads CASSLLPRDRGTGYTF. In nucleotides, the CDR3 is TGTGCCAGCAGCTTACTTCCCCGGGACAGGGGGACGGGCTACACCTTC.

J is TRBJ2-7 and V is TRBV5-4, with a tentative D call TRBD2 (5 bases). The CDR3 covers 15 residues. The germline V gene encodes CDR1 SGHNT and CDR2 YYREEE (reference sequence). Trimming took off 0 bases at V and 0 bases at J, with 10 bases between the two ends. In DNA, the CDR3 is TGTGCCAGCAGCTTGGGAGGGTCCAGCTCCTACGAGCAGTACTTC. Its protein is CASSLGGSSSYEQYF.

The chain carries TRBV28 and TRBJ2-2; 7 bases line up with TRBD2. J was trimmed by 5 bases and V by 2 bases; bases with no gene match: 14. The CDR3 has 18 residues. From germline, CDR1 is MDHEN and CDR2 SYDVKM. The CDR3 coding sequence is TGTGCCAGCAGTTTAGGTGTATTAGGCGGGAGTACGACCGGGGAGCTGTTTTTT. Translating it yields CASSLGVLGGSTTGELFF. The full variable domain, rest sourced from reference TRBV28 and TRBJ2-2, is DVKVTQSSRYLVKRTGEKVFLECVQDMDHENMFWYRQDPGLGLRLIYFSYDVKMKEKGDIPEGYSVSREKKERFSLILESASTNQTSMYLCASSLGVLGGSTTGELFFGEGSRLTVL.

The J gene is TRBJ1-6, the V gene TRBV27; 8 bases are shared with TRBD1. CDR1 MNHEY and CDR2 SMNVEV come from the germline V gene (reference sequence). The CDR3 loop spans 16 amino acids. Germline trimming cut 3 bases from V and 8 bases from J; bases unmatched to any gene: 9. The CDR3 reads CASSFLGQGRDSPLHF. The CDR3 nucleotides are TGTGCCAGCAGTTTCCTCGGACAGGGCAGGGATTCACCCCTCCACTTT.

This clone was seen just once. J is TRBJ1-1 and V is TRBV9; 9 bases map to TRBD1. CDR1 is SGDLS, CDR2 YYNGEE, per germline. The V segment lost 0 bases and the J segment 6 bases; nucleotides outside the gene matches: 9. The CDR3 consists of 16 residues. The CDR3 region is CASSVGSGGQGSEAFF. DNA of the CDR3: TGTGCCAGCAGCGTAGGTTCCGGCGGACAGGGGTCTGAAGCTTTCTTT. The full variable domain, rest sourced from reference TRBV9 and TRBJ1-1, is DSGVTQTPKHLITATGQRVTLRCSPRSGDLSVYWYQQSLDQGLQFLIQYYNGEERAKGNILERFSAQQFPDLHSELNLSSLELGDSALYFCASSVGSGGQGSEAFFGQGTRLTVV.

This chain connects TRBV6-1 to TRBJ1-5; D not certain. Per the germline V gene, CDR1 is MNHNS and CDR2 is SASEGT. The germline V and J ends were trimmed by 6 bases and 1 base, with 10 bases remaining between them. The CDR3 contains 14 residues. The CDR3 loop is CASSPGTSNQPQHF. DNA of the CDR3: TGTGCCAGCAGCCCCGGTACGAGCAATCAGCCCCAGCATTTT.

Comment on this clone: At one end, the junction sequence differs from germline, possibly due to a read error. V is TRBV15 and J is TRBJ2-1; TRBD2 is a possible D gene (6 bases). The CDR3 has 19 amino acids. Germline-derived CDR1 and CDR2 are LNHNV and YYDKDF (reference sequence). The CDR3: CTTSRDFRETVAEYNEQFF. In nucleotides, the CDR3 is TGTACCACCAGCAGAGATTTTAGGGAAACGGTAGCGGAATACAATGAGCAGTTCTTC. The full variable domain, completed using reference TRBV15 and TRBJ2-1, is DAMVIQNPRYQVTQFGKPVTLSCSQTLNHNVMYWYQQKSSQAPKLLFHYYDKDFNNEADTPDNFQSRRPNTSFCFLDIRSPGLGDTAMYLCTTSRDFRETVAEYNEQFFGPGTRLTVL.